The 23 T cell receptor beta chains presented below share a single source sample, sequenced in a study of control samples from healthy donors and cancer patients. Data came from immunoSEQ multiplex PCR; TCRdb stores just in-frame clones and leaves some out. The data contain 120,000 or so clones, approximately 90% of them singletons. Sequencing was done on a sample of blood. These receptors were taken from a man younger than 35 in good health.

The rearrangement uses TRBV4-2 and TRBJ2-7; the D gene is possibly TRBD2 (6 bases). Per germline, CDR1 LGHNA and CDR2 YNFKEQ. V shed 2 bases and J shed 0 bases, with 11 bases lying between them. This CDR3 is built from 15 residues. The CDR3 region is CASSQWDLGSYEQYF. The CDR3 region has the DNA TGTGCCAGCAGCCAATGGGACTTAGGCTCCTACGAGCAGTACTTC.

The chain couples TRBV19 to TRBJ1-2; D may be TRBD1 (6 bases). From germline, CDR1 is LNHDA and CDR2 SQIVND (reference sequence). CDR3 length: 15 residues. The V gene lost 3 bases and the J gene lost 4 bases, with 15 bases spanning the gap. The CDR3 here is CASSMVQGMSYGYTF. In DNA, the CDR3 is TGTGCCAGTAGTATGGTCCAGGGGATGTCCTATGGCTACACCTTC.

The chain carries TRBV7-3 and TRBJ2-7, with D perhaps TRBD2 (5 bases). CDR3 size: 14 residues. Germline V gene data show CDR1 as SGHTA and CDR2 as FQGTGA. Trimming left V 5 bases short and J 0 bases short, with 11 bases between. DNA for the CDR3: TGTGCCAGCAGCCCAGACTACCCCTCCTACGAGCAGTACTTC. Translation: CASSPDYPSYEQYF.

The chain's CDR3 is CASSYRTGLEQYF. CDR3 bases: TGTGCCAGCAGTTATCGCACAGGGCTCGAGCAGTACTTC. This sequence joins TRBV6-2 or TRBV6-3 and TRBJ2-7; TRBD1 might be the D (6 bases). V was trimmed by 3 bases and J by 6 bases, leaving 12 bases between them. CDR3 length: 13 residues. In germline, CDR1 is MNHEY, CDR2 SVGEGT.

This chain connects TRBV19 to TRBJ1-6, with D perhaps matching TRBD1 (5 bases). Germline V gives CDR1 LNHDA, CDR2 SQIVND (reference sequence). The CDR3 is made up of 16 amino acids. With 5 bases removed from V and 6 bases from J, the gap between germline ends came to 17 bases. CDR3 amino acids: CASSPSFGAGNSPLHF. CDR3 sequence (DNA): TGTGCCAGTAGTCCCTCTTTTGGGGCAGGTAATTCACCCCTCCACTTT. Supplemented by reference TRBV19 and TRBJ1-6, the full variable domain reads DGGITQSPKYLFRKEGQNVTLSCEQNLNHDAMYWYRQDPGQGLRLIYYSQIVNDFQKGDIAEGYSVSREKKESFPLTVTSAQKNPTAFYLCASSPSFGAGNSPLHFGNGTRLTVT.

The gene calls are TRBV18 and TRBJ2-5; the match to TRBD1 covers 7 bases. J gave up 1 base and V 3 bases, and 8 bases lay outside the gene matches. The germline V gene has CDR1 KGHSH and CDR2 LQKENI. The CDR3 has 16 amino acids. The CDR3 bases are TGTGCCAGCTCACCCTGGGACAGATCCTTCCAAGAGACCCAGTACTTC. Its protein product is CASSPWDRSFQETQYF.

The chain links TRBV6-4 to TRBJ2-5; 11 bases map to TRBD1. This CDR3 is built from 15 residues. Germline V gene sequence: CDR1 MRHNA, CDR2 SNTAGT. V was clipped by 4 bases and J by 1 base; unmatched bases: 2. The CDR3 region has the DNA TGTGCCAGCAGTGCCGGGACAGGGGGCCAAGAGACCCAGTACTTC. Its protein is CASSAGTGGQETQYF.

CDR3 in DNA: TGTGCCTGGAGTGCAGCAGTTAATTCACCCCTCCACTTT. Translation: CAWSAAVNSPLHF. The V gene is TRBV30, the J gene TRBJ1-6; D is unclear. This CDR3 is 13 amino acids long. Between the trimmed V and J ends, which lost 1 base and 6 bases, there was a span of 7 bases. From germline, CDR1 is GTSNPN and CDR2 SVGIG (reference sequence).

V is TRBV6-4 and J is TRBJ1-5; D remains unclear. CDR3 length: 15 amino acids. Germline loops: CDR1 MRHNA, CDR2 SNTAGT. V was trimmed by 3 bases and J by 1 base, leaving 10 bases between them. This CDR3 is CASSEAGESNQPQHF. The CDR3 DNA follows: TGTGCCAGCAGTGAGGCGGGTGAGAGCAATCAGCCCCAGCATTTT.

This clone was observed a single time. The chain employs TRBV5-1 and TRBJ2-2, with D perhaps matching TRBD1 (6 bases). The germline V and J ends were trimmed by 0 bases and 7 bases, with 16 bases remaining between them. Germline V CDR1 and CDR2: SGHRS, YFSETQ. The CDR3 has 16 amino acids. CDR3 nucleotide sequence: TGCGCCAGCAGCTTGGACCAGGGGCAGGTCTTCGGGGAGCTGTTTTTT. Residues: CASSLDQGQVFGELFF.

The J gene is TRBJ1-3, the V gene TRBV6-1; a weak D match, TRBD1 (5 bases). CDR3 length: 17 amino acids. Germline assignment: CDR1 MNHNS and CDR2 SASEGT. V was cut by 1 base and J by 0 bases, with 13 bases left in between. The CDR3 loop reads CASSEGRGLTSGNTIYF. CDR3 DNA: TGTGCCAGCAGTGAAGGGCGGGGGTTAACCTCTGGAAACACCATATATTTT.

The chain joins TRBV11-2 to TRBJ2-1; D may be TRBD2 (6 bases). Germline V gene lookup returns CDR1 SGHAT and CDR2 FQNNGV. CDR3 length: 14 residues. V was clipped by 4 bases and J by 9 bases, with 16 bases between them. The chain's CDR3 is CASSSGLVGGEQFF. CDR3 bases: TGTGCCAGCAGCTCAGGGCTCGTGGGGGGTGAGCAGTTCTTC. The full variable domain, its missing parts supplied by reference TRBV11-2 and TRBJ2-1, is EAGVAQSPRYKIIEKRQSVAFWCNPISGHATLYWYQQILGQGPKLLIQFQNNGVVDDSQLPKDRFSAERLKGVDSTLKIQPAKLEDSAVYLCASSSGLVGGEQFFGPGTRLTVL.

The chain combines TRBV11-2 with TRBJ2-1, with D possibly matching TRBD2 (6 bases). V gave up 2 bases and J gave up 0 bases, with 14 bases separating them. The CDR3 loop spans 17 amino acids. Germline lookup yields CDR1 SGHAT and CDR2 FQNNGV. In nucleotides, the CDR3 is TGTGCCAGCAGCTTAAGGCTAGCGAGTAGCTCCTACAATGAGCAGTTCTTC. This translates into CASSLRLASSSYNEQFF.

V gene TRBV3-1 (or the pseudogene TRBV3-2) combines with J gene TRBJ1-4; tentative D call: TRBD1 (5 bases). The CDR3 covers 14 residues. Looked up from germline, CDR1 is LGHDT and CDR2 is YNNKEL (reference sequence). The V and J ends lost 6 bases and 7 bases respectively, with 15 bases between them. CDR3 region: CASSTATGGEKLFF. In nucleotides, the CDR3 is TGTGCCAGCAGTACGGCAACTGGGGGTGAAAAACTGTTTTTT.

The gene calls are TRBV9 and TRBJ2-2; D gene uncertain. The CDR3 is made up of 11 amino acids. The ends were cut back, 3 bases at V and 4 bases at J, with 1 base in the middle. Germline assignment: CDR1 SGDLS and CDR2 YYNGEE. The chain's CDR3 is CASSGTGELFF. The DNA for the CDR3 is TGTGCCAGCAGCGGCACCGGGGAGCTGTTTTTT. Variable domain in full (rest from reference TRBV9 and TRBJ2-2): DSGVTQTPKHLITATGQRVTLRCSPRSGDLSVYWYQQSLDQGLQFLIQYYNGEERAKGNILERFSAQQFPDLHSELNLSSLELGDSALYFCASSGTGELFFGEGSRLTVL.

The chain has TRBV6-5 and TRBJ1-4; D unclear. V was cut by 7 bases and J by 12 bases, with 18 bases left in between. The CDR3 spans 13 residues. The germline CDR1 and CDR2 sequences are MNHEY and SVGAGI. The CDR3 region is CASNGLLRGELFF. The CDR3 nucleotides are TGTGCCAGCAACGGCCTCTTACGGGGAGAACTGTTTTTT.

The CDR3 DNA follows: TGTGCCAGCAGCCCCGGGAGGAGCCAAGAGACCCAGTACTTC. Its protein product is CASSPGRSQETQYF. The genes are TRBV7-2 and TRBJ2-5, with 7 bases matching TRBD2. The V gene end was trimmed by 5 bases and the J gene end by 1 base; junction bases not matched to a gene: 4. The CDR3 contains 14 residues. CDR1 is SGHTA, CDR2 FQGNSA, per germline. The complete variable domain, with remaining parts taken from reference TRBV7-2 and TRBJ2-5, reads GAGVSQSPSNKVTEKGKDVELRCDPISGHTALYWYRQSLGQGLEFLIYFQGNSAPDKSGLPSDRFSAERTGGSVSTLTIQRTQQEDSAVYLCASSPGRSQETQYFGPGTRLLVL.

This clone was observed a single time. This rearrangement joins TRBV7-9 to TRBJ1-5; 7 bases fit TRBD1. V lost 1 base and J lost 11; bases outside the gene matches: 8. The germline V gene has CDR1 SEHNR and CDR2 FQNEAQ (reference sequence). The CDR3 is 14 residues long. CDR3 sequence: CASSLVKGQGAQHF. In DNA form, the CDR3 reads TGTGCCAGCAGCTTAGTGAAAGGTCAGGGGGCCCAGCATTTT.

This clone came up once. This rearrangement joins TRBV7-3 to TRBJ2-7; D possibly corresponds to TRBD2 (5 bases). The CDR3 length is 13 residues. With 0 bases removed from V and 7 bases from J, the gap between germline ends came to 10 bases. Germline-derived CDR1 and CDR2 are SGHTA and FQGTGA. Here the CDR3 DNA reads TGTGCCAGCAGCTTAACGGCCTCGGGGGAGCAGTACTTC. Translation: CASSLTASGEQYF.

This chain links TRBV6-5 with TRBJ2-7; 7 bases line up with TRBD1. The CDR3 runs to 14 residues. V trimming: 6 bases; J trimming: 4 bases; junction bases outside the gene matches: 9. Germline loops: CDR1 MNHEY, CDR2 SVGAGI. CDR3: CASRSPTGWYEQYF. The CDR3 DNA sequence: TGTGCCAGCAGGAGCCCGACAGGGTGGTACGAGCAGTACTTC.

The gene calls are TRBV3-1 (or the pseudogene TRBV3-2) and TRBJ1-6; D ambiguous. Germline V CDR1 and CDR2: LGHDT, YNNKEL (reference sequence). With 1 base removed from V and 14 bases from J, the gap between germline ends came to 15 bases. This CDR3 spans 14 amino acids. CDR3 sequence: CASSQAERPVTLHF. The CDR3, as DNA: TGTGCCAGCAGCCAAGCGGAAAGGCCCGTCACCCTCCACTTT.

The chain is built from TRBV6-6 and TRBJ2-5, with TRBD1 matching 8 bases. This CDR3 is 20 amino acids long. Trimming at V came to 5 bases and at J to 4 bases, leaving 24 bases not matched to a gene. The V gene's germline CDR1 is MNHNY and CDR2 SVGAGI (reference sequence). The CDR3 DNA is TGTGCCAGCAGTCAGACAGGGGTTTCGCGCCCCGACTTCCGGGGAGAGACCCAGTACTTC. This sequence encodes CASSQTGVSRPDFRGETQYF.

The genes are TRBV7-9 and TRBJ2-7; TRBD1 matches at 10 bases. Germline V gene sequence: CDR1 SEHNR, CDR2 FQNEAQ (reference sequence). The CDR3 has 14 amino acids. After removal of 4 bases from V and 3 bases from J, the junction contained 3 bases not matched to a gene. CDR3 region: CASSWTGGNYEQYF. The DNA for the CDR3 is TGTGCCAGCAGCTGGACAGGGGGAAACTACGAGCAGTACTTC.